This TCR beta chain comes out of a study of a mutant IDH1 vaccine in newly diagnosed glioma. Study-wide context: Of treated patients, approximately 60% were men and about 38% women, averaging roughly 40 years. Patients got radiotherapy, temozolomide, or both beforehand, and most got both. Study results and limitations: Changes in the top peripheral T cell clonotypes seemingly had no bearing on pseudoprogression.

Note on this clone: Its specificity is not known.

Sequenced by immunoSEQ multiplex PCR; TCRdb stores in-frame clones only, minus some. The sample carries roughly 35,000 clones, roughly nine tenths recorded once. Germline assignment: CDR1 SGHAT and CDR2 FQNNGV. With V trimmed by 8 bases and J by 0 bases, 3 bases remained unmatched. The CDR3 loop spans 13 amino acids. Described time point: baseline, week 1 (first vaccination visit). Specified treatment: pre-vaccination baseline after standard-of-care therapy. This receptor was identified in a middle-aged woman with glioma. The sample was PBMCs, taken from a glioma patient treated with radiotherapy, temozolomide or both. The rearrangement links TRBV11-2 to TRBJ2-7, with TRBD1 identical over 8 bases. CDR3 sequence reads: CASETGASYEQYF. The CDR3 DNA follows: TGTGCCAGCGAGACAGGGGCCTCCTACGAGCAGTACTTC.